This TCR beta chain was sequenced for a study of cytomegalovirus exposure and HLA in healthy donors. The PCR had 60 Vbeta and 13 Jbeta primers. The data were produced by immunoSEQ multiplex PCR, yet TCRdb's version contains in-frame clones alone and is incomplete. The table lists 150,000 to 250,000 clones, 70% to 80% of them singletons. The table lists this clone with a count of one. What it binds is not known. Among the donors, all were healthy bone marrow donors. There are 14 residues in the CDR3. V lost 3 bases to trimming and J lost 5 bases; unmatched junction nucleotides: 2. Germline assignment: CDR1 LGHNT and CDR2 FRNRAP. Study-wide findings and caveats: Later on, an analysis tied approximately 17,000 TCR beta sequences to HLA alleles at 0.05 false discovery rate.

V is TRBV12-5 and J is TRBJ2-7; TRBD2 aligns across 12 bases. The receptor was isolated from a woman aged 25 to 39 in good health and CMV-seropositive. Sample: PBMCs. The CDR3 is CASGFRLAGDEQYF. In DNA, the CDR3 is TGTGCTAGTGGTTTTCGACTAGCGGGGGACGAGCAGTACTTC. Full variable domain (remainder filled in from reference TRBV12-5 and TRBJ2-7): DARVTQTPRHKVTEMGQEVTMRCQPILGHNTVFWYRQTMMQGLELLAYFRNRAPLDDSGMPKDRFSAEMPDATLATLKIQPSEPRDSAVYFCASGFRLAGDEQYFGPGTRLTVT.